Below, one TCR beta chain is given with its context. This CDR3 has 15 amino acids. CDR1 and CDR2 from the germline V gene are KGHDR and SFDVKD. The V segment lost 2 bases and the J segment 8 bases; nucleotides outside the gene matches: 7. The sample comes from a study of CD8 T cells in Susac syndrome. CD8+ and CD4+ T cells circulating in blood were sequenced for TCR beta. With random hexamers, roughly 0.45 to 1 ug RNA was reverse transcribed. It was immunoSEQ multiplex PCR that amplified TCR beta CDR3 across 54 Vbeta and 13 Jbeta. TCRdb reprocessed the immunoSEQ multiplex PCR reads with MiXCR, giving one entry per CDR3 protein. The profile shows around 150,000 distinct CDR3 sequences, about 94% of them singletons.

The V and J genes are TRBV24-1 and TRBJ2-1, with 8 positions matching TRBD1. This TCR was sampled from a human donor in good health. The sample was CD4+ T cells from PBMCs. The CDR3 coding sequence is TGTGCCACCAGTGATTCCCCTGACAGGGGACATGAGCAGTTCTTC. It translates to CATSDSPDRGHEQFF.